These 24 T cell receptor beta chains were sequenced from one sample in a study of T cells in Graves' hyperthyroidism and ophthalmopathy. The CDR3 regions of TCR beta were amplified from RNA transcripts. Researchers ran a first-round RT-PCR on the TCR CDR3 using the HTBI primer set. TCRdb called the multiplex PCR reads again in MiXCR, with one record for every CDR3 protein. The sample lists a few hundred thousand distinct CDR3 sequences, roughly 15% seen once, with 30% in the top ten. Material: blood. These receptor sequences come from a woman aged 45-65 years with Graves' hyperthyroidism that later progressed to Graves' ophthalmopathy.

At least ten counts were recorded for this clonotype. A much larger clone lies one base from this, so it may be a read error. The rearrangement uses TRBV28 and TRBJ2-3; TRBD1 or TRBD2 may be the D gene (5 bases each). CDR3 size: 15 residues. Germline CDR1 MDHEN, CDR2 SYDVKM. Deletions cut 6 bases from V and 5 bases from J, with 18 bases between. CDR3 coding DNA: TGTGCCAGCAGCCCCCTGGAGGAGAGGGGAGATACGCAGTATTTT. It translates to CASSPLEERGDTQYF.

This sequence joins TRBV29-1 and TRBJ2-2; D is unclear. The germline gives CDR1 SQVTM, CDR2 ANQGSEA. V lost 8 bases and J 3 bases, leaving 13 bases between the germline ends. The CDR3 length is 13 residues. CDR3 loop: CSCFHPYTGELFF. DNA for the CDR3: TGCAGCTGTTTCCACCCTTACACCGGGGAGCTGTTTTTT.

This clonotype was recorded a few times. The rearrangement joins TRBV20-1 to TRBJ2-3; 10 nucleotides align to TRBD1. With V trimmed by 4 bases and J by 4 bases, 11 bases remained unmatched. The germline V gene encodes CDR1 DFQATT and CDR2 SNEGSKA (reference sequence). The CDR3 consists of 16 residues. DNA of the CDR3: TGCAGTGCTACCCCCGGGACAGGGGTGCGTGCAGATACGCAGTATTTT. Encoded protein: CSATPGTGVRADTQYF.

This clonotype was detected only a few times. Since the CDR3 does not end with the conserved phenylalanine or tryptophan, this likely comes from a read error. The CDR3 coding sequence is TGTGCCAGCAGTTACCATAATTCGGACAGCACTGAAGCTTTCCTT. The encoded protein is CASSYHNSDSTEAFL. This chain links TRBV6-2 or TRBV6-3 with TRBJ1-1; D perhaps matches TRBD1 (6 bases). Germline CDR1 and CDR2: MNHEY and SVGEGT. The CDR3 runs to 15 residues. V lost 2 bases and J lost 4, with 14 bases in between.

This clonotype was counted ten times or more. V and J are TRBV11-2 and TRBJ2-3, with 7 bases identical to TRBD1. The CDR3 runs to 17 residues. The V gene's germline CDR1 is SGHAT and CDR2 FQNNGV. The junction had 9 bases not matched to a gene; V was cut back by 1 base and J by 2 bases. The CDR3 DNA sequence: TGTGCCAGCAGCTTAGGGCCGGGACAGATATTCACAGATACGCAGTATTTT. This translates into CASSLGPGQIFTDTQYF.

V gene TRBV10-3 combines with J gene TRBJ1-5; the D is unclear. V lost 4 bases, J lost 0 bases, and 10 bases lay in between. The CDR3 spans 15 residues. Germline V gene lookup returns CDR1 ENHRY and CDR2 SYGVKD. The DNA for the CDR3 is TGTGCCATCAGTGGAGTGGGAGGTAGCAATCAGCCCCAGCATTTT. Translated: CAISGVGGSNQPQHF.

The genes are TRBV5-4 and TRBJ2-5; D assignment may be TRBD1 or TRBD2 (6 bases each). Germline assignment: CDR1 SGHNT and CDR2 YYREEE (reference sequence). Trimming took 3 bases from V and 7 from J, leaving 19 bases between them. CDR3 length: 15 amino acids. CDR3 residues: CASSYPGAAGGTQYF. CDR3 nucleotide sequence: TGTGCCAGCAGCTATCCAGGGGCGGCCGGGGGGACCCAGTACTTC.

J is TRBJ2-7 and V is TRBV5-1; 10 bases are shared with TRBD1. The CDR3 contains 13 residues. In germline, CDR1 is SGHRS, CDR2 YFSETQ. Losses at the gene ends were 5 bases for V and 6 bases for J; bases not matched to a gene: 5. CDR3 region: CASSYGTGAEQYF. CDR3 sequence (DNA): TGCGCCAGCAGTTACGGGACAGGGGCCGAGCAGTACTTC.

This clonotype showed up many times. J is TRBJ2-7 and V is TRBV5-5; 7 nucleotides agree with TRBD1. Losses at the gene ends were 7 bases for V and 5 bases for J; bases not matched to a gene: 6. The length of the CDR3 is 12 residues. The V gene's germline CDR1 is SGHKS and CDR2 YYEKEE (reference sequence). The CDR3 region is CASHRGGNEQYF. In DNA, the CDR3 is TGTGCCAGCCACCGAGGGGGCAACGAGCAGTACTTC. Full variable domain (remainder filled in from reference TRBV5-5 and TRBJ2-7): DAGVTQSPTHLIKTRGQQVTLRCSPISGHKSVSWYQQVLGQGPQFIFQYYEKEERGRGNFPDRFSARQFPNYSSELNVNALLLGDSALYLCASHRGGNEQYFGPGTRLTVT.

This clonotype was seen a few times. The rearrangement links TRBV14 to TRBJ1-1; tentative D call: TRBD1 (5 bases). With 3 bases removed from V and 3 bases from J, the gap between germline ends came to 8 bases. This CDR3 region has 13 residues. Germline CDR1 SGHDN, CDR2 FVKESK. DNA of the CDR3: TGTGCCAGCAGCCAGCAGGGCTACACTGAAGCTTTCTTT. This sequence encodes CASSQQGYTEAFF.

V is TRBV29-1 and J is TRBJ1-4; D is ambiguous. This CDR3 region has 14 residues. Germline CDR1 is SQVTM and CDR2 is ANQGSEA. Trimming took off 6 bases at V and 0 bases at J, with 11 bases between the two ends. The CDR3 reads CSVGSVPTNEKLFF. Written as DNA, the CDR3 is TGCAGCGTGGGTTCTGTACCAACTAATGAAAAACTGTTTTTT.

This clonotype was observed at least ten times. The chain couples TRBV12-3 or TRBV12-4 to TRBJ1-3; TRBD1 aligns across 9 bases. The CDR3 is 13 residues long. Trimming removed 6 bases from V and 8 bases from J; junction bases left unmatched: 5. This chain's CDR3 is CASRGQGRDTIYF. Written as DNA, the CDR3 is TGTGCCAGCAGGGGACAGGGAAGGGACACCATATATTTT.

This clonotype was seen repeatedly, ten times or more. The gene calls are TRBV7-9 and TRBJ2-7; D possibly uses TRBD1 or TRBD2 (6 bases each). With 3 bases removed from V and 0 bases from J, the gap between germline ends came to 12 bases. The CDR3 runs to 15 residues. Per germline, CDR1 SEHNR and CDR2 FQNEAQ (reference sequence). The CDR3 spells CASSFGGTSSYEQYF. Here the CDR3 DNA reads TGTGCCAGCAGCTTTGGCGGGACAAGCTCCTACGAGCAGTACTTC.

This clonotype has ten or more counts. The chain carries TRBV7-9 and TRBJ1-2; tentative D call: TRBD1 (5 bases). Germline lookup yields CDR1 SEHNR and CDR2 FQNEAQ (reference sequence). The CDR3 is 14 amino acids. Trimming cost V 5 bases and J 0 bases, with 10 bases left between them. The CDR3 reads CASSRETANYGYTF. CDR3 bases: TGTGCCAGCAGCCGGGAGACAGCTAACTATGGCTACACCTTC.

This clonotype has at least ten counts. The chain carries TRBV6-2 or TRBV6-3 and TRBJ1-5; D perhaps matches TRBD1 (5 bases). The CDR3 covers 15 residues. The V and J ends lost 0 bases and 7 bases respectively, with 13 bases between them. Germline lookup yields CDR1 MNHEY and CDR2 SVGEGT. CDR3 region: CASSYSRGGGQPQHF. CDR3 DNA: TGTGCCAGCAGTTACTCTCGGGGGGGAGGCCAGCCCCAGCATTTT.

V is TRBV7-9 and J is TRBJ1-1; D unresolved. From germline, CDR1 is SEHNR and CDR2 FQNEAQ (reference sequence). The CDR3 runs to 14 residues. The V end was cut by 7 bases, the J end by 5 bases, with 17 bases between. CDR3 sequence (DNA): TGTGCCAGCAACCCGTTTTGGGGAAGGACTGAAGCTTTCTTT. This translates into CASNPFWGRTEAFF.

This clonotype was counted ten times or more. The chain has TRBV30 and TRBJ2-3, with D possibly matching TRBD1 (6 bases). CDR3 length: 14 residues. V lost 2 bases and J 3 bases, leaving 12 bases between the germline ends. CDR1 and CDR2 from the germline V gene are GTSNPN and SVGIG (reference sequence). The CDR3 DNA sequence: TGTGCCTGGAGTCCGTGGGGGACAACAGATACGCAGTATTTT. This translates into CAWSPWGTTDTQYF.

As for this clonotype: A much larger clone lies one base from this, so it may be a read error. CDR3 sequence: CASGSQGGGRRADTQYF. For the CDR3, the DNA is TGTGCCAGCGGCTCCCAGGGGGGCGGGAGGAGGGCAGATACGCAGTATTTT. This rearrangement joins TRBV11-2 to TRBJ2-3, with a possible D match to TRBD2 (8 bases). The CDR3 is 17 amino acids. Germline CDR1 reads SGHAT; CDR2 reads FQNNGV. The V end was cut by 8 bases, the J end by 4 bases, with 25 bases between.

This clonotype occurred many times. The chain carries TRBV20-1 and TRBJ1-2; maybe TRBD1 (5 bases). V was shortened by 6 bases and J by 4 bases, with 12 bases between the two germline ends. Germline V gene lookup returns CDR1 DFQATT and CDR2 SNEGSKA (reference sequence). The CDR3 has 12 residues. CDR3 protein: CSAGTSGYGYTF. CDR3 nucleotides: TGCAGTGCCGGGACCTCGGGCTATGGCTACACCTTC.

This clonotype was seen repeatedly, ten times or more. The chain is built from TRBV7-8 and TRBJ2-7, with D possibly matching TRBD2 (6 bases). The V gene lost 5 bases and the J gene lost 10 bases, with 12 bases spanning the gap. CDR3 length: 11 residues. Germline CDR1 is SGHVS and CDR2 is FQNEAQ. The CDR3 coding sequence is TGTGCCAGCAGCCCGGACTACCAACAGTACTTC. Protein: CASSPDYQQYF.

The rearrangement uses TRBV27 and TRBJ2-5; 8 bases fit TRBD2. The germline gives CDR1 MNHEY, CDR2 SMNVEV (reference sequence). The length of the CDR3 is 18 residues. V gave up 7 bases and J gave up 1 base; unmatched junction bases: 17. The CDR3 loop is CASTRGSGALPSQETQYF. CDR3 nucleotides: TGTGCCAGCACCAGAGGTAGCGGGGCCCTACCGAGCCAAGAGACCCAGTACTTC.

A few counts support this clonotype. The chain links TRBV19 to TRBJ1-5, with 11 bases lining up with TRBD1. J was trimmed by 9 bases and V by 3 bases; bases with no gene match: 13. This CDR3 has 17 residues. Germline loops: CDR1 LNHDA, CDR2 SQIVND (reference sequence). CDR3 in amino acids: CASSILGGQGGRRPQHF. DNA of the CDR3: TGTGCCAGTAGTATCCTAGGGGGACAGGGGGGTCGAAGGCCCCAGCATTTT.

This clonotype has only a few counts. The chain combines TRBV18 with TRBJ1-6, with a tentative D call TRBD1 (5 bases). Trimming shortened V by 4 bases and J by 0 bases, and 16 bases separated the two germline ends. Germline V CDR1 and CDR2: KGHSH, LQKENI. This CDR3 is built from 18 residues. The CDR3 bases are TGTGCCAGCTCACAGGGGCTTCTACCTAGCTCCTATAATTCACCCCTCCACTTT. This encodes CASSQGLLPSSYNSPLHF.

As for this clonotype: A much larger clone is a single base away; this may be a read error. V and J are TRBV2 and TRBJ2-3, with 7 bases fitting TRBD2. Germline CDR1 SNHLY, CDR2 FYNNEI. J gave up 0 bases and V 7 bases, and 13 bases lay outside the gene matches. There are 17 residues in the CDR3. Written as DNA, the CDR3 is TGTGCCAGCACAGAAGTGGGTCTAGCGGTTAGCACAGATACGCAGTATTTT. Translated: CASTEVGLAVSTDTQYF.